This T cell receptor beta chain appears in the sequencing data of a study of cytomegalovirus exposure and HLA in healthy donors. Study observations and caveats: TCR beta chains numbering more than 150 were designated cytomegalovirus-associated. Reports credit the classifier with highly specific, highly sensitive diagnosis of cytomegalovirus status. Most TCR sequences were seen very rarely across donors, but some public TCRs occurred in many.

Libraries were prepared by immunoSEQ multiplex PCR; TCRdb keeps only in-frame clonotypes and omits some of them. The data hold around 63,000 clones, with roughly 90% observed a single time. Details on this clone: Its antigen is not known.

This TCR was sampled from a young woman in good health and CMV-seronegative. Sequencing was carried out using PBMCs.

CDR3 amino acids: CASSLSLYEQYF. The CDR3 DNA sequence: TGTGCCAGCAGCTTAAGCTTATACGAGCAGTACTTC. The chain is built from TRBV11-2 and TRBJ2-7, with unresolved D. CDR1 SGHAT and CDR2 FQNNGV come from the germline V gene. This CDR3 is 12 amino acids long. V lost 2 bases, J lost 4 bases, and 6 bases lay in between. Drawing the rest from reference TRBV11-2 and TRBJ2-7, the complete variable domain is EAGVAQSPRYKIIEKRQSVAFWCNPISGHATLYWYQQILGQGPKLLIQFQNNGVVDDSQLPKDRFSAERLKGVDSTLKIQPAKLEDSAVYLCASSLSLYEQYFGPGTRLTVT.